Below, 2 T cell receptor beta chains from the same sample are listed, as sequenced in a study of T cells after yellow fever vaccination. TCRdb re-analysed the 5' RACE reads in MiXCR, keeping a single row per CDR3 protein. There are more than 350,000 distinct CDR3 sequences in the sample; around 10% occur only once, and roughly a sixth lies in the top ten. The sample consisted of PBMCs, taken on the day of the first yellow fever vaccination. These receptors all stem from a man between 18 and 29 years old who received the YFV17D yellow fever vaccine.

The V call is TRBV6-2 or TRBV6-3, the J call TRBJ1-5; D might be TRBD1 (6 bases). The CDR3 is 16 amino acids. V was pared by 6 bases and J by 3 bases, with 18 bases between. Germline-derived CDR1 and CDR2 are MNHEY and SVGEGT. The CDR3 DNA sequence: TGTGCCAGCAGACCCACTTCGGACAGCTACAATCAGCCCCAGCATTTT. Its protein is CASRPTSDSYNQPQHF.

The sample holds many counts of this clonotype. J is TRBJ2-1 and V is TRBV5-1; 9 bases line up with TRBD1. This CDR3 has 12 residues. V dropped 4 bases and J dropped 10; count of bases not matched to a gene: 3. CDR1 and CDR2 (germline): SGHRS, YFSETQ. The CDR3 is CASSRDRDEQFF. The CDR3 nucleotides read TGCGCCAGCAGCCGGGACAGGGACGAGCAGTTCTTC.